The entry below gives a single T cell receptor (beta chain) sequence along with its context. The data are from a study of T-cell reconstitution after alpha-beta-depleted transplantation in children. The CDR3 extends over 15 amino acids. Between the trimmed V and J ends, which lost 0 bases and 2 bases, there was a span of 11 bases. The V gene's germline CDR1 is LGHNA and CDR2 YSLEER. As it was prepared, the TCRbeta library received unique molecular identifiers. A single record per CDR3 protein comes from TCRdb applying MiXCR to the PCR reads. The profile shows 200,000 to 250,000 distinct CDR3 sequences, under 8.5% of them singletons.

Sequenced material: PBMCs, mostly from graft donor cells, taken 360 days after TCRalphabeta/CD19-depleted stem cell transplant. This sequence was found in a male patient aged 2-10 years who had a stem cell transplant for acute myeloid leukemia, so the T cells may come from the graft donor. This rearrangement joins TRBV4-3 to TRBJ2-7, with D possibly being TRBD1 (6 bases). The CDR3, as DNA: TGCGCCAGCAGCCAAGAAAGGGGGAGTCCCTACGAGCAGTACTTC. Its protein product is CASSQERGSPYEQYF.